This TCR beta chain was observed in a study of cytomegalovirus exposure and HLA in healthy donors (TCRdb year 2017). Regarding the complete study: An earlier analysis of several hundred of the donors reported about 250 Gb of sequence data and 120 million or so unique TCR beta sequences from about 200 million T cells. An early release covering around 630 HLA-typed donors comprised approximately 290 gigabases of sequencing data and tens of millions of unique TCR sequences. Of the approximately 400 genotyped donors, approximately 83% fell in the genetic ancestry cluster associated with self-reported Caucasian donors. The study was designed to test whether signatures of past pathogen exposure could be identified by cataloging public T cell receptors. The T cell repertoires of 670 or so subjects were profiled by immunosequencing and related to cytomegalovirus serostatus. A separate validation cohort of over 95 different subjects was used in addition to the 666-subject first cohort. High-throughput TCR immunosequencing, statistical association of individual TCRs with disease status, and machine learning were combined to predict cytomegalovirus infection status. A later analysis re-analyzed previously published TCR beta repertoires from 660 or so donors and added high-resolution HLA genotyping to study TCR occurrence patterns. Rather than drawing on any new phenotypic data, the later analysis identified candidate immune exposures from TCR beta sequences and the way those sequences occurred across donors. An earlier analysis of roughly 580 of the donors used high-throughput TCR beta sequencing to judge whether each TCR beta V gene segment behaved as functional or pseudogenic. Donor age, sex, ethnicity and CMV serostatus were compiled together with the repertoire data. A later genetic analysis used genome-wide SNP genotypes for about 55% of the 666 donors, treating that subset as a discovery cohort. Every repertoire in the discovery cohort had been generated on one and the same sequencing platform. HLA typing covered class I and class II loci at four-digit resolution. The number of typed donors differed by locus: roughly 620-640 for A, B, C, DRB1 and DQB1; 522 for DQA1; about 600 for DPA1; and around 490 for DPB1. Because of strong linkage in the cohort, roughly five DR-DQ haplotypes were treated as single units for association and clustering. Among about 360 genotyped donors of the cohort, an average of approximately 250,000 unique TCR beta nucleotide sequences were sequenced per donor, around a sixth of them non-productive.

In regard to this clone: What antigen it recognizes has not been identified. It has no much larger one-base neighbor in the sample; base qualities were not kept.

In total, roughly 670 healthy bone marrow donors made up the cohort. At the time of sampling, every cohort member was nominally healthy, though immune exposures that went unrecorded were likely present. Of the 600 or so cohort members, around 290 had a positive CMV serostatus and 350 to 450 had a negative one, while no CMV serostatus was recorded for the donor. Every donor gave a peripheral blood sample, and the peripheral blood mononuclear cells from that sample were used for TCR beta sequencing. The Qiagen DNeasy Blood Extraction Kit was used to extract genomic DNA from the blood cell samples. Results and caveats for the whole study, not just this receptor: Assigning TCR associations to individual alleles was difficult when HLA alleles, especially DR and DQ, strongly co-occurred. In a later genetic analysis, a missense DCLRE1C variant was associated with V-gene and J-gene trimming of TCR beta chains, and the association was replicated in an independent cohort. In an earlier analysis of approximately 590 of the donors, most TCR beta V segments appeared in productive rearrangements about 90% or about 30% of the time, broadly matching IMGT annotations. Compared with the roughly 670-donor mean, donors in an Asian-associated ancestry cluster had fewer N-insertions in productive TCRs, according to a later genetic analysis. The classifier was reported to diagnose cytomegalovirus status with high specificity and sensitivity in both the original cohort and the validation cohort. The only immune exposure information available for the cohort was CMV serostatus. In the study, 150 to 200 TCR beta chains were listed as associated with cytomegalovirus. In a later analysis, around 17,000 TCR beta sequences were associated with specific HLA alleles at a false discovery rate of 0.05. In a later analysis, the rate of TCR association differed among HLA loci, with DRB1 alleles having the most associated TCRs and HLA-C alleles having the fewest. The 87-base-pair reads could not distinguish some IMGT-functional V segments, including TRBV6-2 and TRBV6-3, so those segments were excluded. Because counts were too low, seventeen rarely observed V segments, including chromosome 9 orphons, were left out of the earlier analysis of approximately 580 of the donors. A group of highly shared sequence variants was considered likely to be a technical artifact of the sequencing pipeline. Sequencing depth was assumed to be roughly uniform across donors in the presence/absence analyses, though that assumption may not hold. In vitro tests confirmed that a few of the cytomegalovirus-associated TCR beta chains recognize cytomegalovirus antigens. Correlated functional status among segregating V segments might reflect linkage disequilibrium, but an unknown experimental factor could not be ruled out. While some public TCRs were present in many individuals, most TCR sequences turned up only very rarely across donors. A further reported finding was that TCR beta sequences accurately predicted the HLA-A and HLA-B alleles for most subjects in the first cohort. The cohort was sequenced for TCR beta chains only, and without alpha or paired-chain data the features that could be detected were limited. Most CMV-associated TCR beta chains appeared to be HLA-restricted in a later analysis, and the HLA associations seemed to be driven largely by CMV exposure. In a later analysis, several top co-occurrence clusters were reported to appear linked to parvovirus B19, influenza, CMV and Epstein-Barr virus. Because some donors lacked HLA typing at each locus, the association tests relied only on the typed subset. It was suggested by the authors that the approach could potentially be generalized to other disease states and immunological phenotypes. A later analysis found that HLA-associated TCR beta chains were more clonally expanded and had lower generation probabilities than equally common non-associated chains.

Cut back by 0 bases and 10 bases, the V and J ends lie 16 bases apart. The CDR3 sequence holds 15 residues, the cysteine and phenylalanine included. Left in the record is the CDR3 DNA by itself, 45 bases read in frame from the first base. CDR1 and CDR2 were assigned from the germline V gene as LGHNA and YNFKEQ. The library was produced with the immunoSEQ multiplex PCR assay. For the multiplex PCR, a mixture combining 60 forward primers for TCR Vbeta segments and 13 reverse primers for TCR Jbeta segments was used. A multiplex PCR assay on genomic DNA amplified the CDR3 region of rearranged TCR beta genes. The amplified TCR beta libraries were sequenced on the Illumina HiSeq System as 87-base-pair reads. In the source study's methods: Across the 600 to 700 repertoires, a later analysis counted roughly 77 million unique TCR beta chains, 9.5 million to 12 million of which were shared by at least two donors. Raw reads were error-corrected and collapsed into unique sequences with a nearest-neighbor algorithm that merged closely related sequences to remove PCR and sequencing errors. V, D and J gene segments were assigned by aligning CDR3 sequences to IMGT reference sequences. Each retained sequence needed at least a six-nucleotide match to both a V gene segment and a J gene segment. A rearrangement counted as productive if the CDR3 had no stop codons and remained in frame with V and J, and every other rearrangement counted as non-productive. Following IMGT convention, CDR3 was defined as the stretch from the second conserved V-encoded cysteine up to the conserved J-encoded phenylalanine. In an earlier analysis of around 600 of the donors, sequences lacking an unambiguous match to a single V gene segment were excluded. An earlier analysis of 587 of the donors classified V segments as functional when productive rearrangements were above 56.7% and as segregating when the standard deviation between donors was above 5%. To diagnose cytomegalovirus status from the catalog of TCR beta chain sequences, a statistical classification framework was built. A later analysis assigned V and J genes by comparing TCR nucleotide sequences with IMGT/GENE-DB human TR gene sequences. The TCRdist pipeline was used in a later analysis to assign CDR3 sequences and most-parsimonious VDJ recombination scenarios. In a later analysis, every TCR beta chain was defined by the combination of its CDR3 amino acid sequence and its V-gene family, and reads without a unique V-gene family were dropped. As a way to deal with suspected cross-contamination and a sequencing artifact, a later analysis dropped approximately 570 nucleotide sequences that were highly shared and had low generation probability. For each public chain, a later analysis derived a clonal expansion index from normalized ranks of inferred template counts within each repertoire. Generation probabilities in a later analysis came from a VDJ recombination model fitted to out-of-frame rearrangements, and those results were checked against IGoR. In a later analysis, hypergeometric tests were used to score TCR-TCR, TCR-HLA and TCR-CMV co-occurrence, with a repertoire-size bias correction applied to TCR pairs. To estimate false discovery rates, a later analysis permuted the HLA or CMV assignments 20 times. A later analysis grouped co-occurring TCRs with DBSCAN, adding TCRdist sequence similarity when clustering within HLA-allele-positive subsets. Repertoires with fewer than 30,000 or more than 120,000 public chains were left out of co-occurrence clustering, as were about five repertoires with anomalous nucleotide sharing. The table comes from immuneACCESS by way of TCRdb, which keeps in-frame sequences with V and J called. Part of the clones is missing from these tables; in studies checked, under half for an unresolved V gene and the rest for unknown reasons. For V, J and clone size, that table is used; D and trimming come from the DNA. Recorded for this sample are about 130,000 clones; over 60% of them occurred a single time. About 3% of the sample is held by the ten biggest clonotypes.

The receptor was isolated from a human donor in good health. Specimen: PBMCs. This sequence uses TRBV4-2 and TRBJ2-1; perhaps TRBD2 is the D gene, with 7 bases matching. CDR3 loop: CASSQDWRGTREQFF. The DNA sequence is TGTGCCAGCAGCCAAGATTGGCGGGGGACAAGGGAGCAGTTCTTC.